This T cell receptor (beta chain) was identified during a study of T cells in Graves' hyperthyroidism and ophthalmopathy. Whole-study findings and limits: Ophthalmopathy could be told apart from stable hyperthyroidism with a 13 V-J model. Expanded thyroid clonotypes (above 0.001) were mostly also found in blood.

In regard to this clonotype: Its antigen is not known.

Germline loops: CDR1 DFQATT, CDR2 SNEGSKA (reference sequence). The CDR3 spans 14 residues. Unmatched junction bases numbered 7, after V lost 5 bases and J lost 3 bases. The study defined stable Graves' hyperthyroidism as no ophthalmopathy progression within 18 months. Each diagnosis was grounded in clinical symptoms, serum thyroxine and TRAb, thyroid ultrasound, and orbital computed tomography. Amplification of TCR beta CDR3 regions used RNA as the template. Primed by the HTBI set, a first-round RT-PCR was run on the TCR CDR3. TCRdb called the multiplex PCR reads again in MiXCR, with one record for every CDR3 protein. The sample has about 500,000 distinct CDR3 sequences; under 15% are singletons.

The sample was blood. The sequence derives from a woman younger than 30 with Graves' hyperthyroidism. The chain couples TRBV20-1 to TRBJ2-3; the match to TRBD2 covers 8 bases. The CDR3 DNA reads as TGCAGTGCTCCACGGGAGGGCCTAACAGATACGCAGTATTTT. Translation: CSAPREGLTDTQYF.